The 10 T cell receptor beta chains presented below share a single source sample, sequenced in a study of T cell changes during pregnancy in multiple sclerosis. Generated by immunoSEQ multiplex PCR, the TCRdb table keeps only in-frame clones and is missing some. The sample lists about 50,000 clones, 80% to 95% occurring once. The source material was CD4+ T cells from peripheral blood mononuclear cells, sampled after pregnancy. The receptors originated from a female donor in good health, enrolled as a control in a pregnancy study.

This clone was counted only a few times. The rearrangement links TRBV18 to TRBJ1-6; D gene ambiguous. The CDR3 runs 16 residues. Trimming removed 3 bases from V and 0 bases from J, with 9 bases in between. Germline V CDR1 and CDR2: KGHSH, LQKENI. CDR3 sequence: CASSPRSSSYNSPLHF. CDR3 coding DNA: TGTGCCAGCTCACCGAGGTCGAGCTCCTATAATTCACCCCTCCACTTT.

The V call is TRBV6-5, the J call TRBJ1-3; D ambiguous. Germline assignment: CDR1 MNHEY and CDR2 SVGAGI. This CDR3 is built from 14 residues. The germline V and J ends were trimmed by 7 bases and 2 bases, with 12 bases remaining between them. The CDR3 protein is CASIQSQTGNTIYF. The DNA of the CDR3 is TGTGCCAGCATACAAAGTCAGACTGGAAACACCATATATTTT.

The chain has TRBV5-1 and TRBJ1-5, with D uncertain. CDR1 is SGHRS and CDR2 is YFSETQ in the germline V gene. The CDR3 runs 14 residues. The germline V and J ends were trimmed by 2 bases and 4 bases, with 10 bases remaining between them. The CDR3 loop is CASSFDGLNQPQHF. The CDR3 DNA reads TGCGCCAGCAGCTTTGACGGGTTGAATCAGCCCCAGCATTTT. The complete variable domain, with remaining parts taken from reference TRBV5-1 and TRBJ1-5, reads KAGVTQTPRYLIKTRGQQVTLSCSPISGHRSVSWYQQTPGQGLQFLFEYFSETQRNKGNFPGRFSGRQFSNSRSEMNVSTLELGDSALYLCASSFDGLNQPQHFGDGTRLSIL.

V gene TRBV7-2 combines with J gene TRBJ2-1; 8 nucleotides match TRBD2. The CDR3 spans 16 residues. Losses at the gene ends were 0 bases for V and 9 bases for J; bases not matched to a gene: 10. The germline V gene has CDR1 SGHTA and CDR2 FQGNSA. The CDR3 loop reads CASSLAAAGVGIEQFF. In nucleotides, the CDR3 is TGTGCCAGCAGCTTAGCGGCAGCGGGAGTTGGTATTGAGCAGTTCTTC.

Notes on this clone: A read error may produce the germline difference seen at one junction end. The chain employs TRBV7-7 and TRBJ2-5; 7 bases map to TRBD2. The germline gives CDR1 SSHAT, CDR2 FNYEAQ (reference sequence). The CDR3 is 15 amino acids. CDR3: CASSLGLAGDETQYF. CDR3 nucleotide sequence: TGTGCTAGCAGCTTAGGTTTGGCGGGGGATGAGACCCAGTACTTC.

The rearrangement joins TRBV30 to TRBJ1-1, with 8 bases identical to TRBD1. V dropped 6 bases and J dropped 1; count of bases not matched to a gene: 4. CDR1 is GTSNPN, CDR2 SVGIG, per germline (reference sequence). The CDR3 loop spans 13 amino acids. CDR3 amino acids: CACRQGSNTEAFF. The CDR3 region has the DNA TGTGCCTGCCGACAGGGGTCGAACACTGAAGCTTTCTTT.

V usage is TRBV5-4 and J usage is TRBJ2-5, with 7 bases matching TRBD2. Germline V CDR1 and CDR2: SGHNT, YYREEE (reference sequence). The CDR3 loop spans 16 amino acids. V lost 3 bases, J lost 5 bases, and 13 bases stayed unmatched. CDR3 sequence: CASSSDARGMRETQYF. The DNA for the CDR3 is TGTGCCAGCAGCTCCGACGCGCGGGGGATGAGGGAGACCCAGTACTTC.

The chain links TRBV23-1 to TRBJ2-5, with 10 bases lining up with TRBD1. TRBV23-1 is recorded as an ORF, its role being uncertain. V was clipped by 10 bases and J by 5 bases; unmatched bases: 10. CDR3 length: 14 amino acids. The CDR3 nucleotides read TGCGCCAACCAAGACAGGGGGCTAGGGGAGACCCAGTACTTC. Encoded protein: CANQDRGLGETQYF.

The chain uses TRBV30 and TRBJ2-1; TRBD2 agrees at 13 bases. The CDR3 runs to 13 residues. Germline V gene sequence: CDR1 GTSNPN, CDR2 SVGIG (reference sequence). The CDR3 region is CAQTSGGAYEQFF. In DNA form, the CDR3 reads TGTGCTCAAACTAGCGGGGGGGCCTATGAGCAGTTCTTC.

The V call is TRBV19, the J call TRBJ2-1; a possible D gene is TRBD2 (5 bases). Between the trimmed V and J ends, which lost 3 bases and 5 bases, there was a span of 11 bases. The CDR3 has 14 residues. Per the germline V gene, CDR1 is LNHDA and CDR2 is SQIVND (reference sequence). CDR3 nucleotides: TGTGCCAGTAGTATGGTCCAGCGGAACAATGAGCAGTTCTTC. Its protein is CASSMVQRNNEQFF.